This TCR beta chain stems from a study of blood T cell repertoires in COVID-19. Across the study: COVID-19 samples collected from the United States, Italy and Spain covered acute and convalescent phases.

Per the original data handling: Reference gene primer amplification gave estimated nucleated cell counts. Produced via immunoSEQ multiplex PCR; TCRdb's table is partial and in-frame only. The DNA was the basis for D and trimming; V, J and clone size are from that table. Seen here are about 260,000 clones, about 91% observed once, and the top ten hold approximately 2.6%. Germline CDR1 and CDR2: SNHLY and FYNNEI. Trimming took off 4 bases at V and 4 bases at J, with 15 bases between the two ends. The CDR3 totals 15 residues. A Seattle source enrolled patients during active infection and followed them longitudinally.

The chain employs TRBV2 and TRBJ2-3, with D hard to call. The TCR originated in a person aged 18-30 years with COVID-19, enrolled during active disease. Specimen: peripheral blood. CDR3 nucleotides: TGTGCCAGCAGTGCGGGTCGCCGAGGCGCAGATACGCAGTATTTT. This gives the protein CASSAGRRGADTQYF.